The TCR beta chain under discussion was sequenced for a study of shared clonotypes between healthy human individuals. Data came from immunoSEQ multiplex PCR; TCRdb stores just in-frame clones and leaves some out. The repertoire holds some 350,000 clones, with approximately 79% as singletons. Sequenced: memory CD4+ T cells sorted from blood. Stated subset: CD45RA-negative fraction. The origin of this receptor is a man aged 25-40 years in good health.

The CDR3 is CASSLMLASGSNEQFF. The DNA for the CDR3 is TGTGCCAGCAGCTTAATGTTGGCTAGCGGGAGCAATGAGCAGTTCTTC. The gene calls are TRBV11-2 and TRBJ2-1, with 10 bases aligning to TRBD2. This CDR3 is built from 16 residues. Germline lookup yields CDR1 SGHAT and CDR2 FQNNGV. V was pared by 2 bases and J by 6 bases, with 7 bases of the junction left unmatched. Looking up the rest from reference TRBV11-2 and TRBJ2-1 gives the full variable domain: EAGVAQSPRYKIIEKRQSVAFWCNPISGHATLYWYQQILGQGPKLLIQFQNNGVVDDSQLPKDRFSAERLKGVDSTLKIQPAKLEDSAVYLCASSLMLASGSNEQFFGPGTRLTVL.